A selection of T cell receptor beta chains follows, all from one sample in a study of breast tumors, draining lymph nodes, adjacent tissues. In TCRdb, the multiplex PCR reads were re-called with MiXCR into one record per CDR3 protein. The repertoire consists of approximately 170,000 distinct CDR3 sequences, with approximately 30% occurring once and the leading ten covering 3.5% to 4.5%. Sequencing input: axillary lymph node tissue. The receptors shown here come from a female donor with breast cancer. Some clones in this sample may be carry-over from other donors' samples. The CDR3 runs from the conserved cysteine through the conserved F or W. Fields, in order: V gene, J gene, clone size, D gene, CDR3 protein, CDR3 DNA. The D gene is left open where the match is weak. The size entry is marked missing in some rows and otherwise reads once, few, many or a size class.

V gene: TRBV20-1
J gene: TRBJ2-1
clone size: many
D gene: NA
CDR3 protein: CSATPAGGRVDEQFF
CDR3 DNA: TGCAGTGCTACGCCCGCCGGGGGAAGGGTGGATGAGCAGTTCTTC

V gene: TRBV11-2
J gene: TRBJ2-7
clone size: NA
D gene: TRBD1
CDR3 protein: CASSSQAGTASYNQYF
CDR3 DNA: TGTGCCAGCAGCTCCCAGGCCGGGACAGCATCCTACAATCAGTACTTC

V gene: TRBV6-5
J gene: TRBJ2-5
clone size: NA
D gene: NA
CDR3 protein: CASRGDRGNNEQFFGETQYF
CDR3 DNA: NA

V gene: TRBV4-1
J gene: TRBJ2-5
clone size: many
D gene: TRBD1
CDR3 protein: CASSQDRDRGLETQYF
CDR3 DNA: TGCGCCAGCAGCCAAGATCGGGACAGGGGGTTAGAGACCCAGTACTTC

V gene: TRBV3-1
J gene: TRBJ2-3
clone size: once
D gene: TRBD2
CDR3 protein: CASHPSGSIPDTQYF
CDR3 DNA: TGCGCCAGCCACCCTAGCGGGAGTATCCCAGATACGCAGTATTTT

V gene: TRBV7-3
J gene: TRBJ2-1
clone size: many
D gene: TRBD2
CDR3 protein: CASSLGGTSNEQFF
CDR3 DNA: TGTGCCAGCAGCTTAGGCGGGACTAGCAATGAGCAGTTCTTC

V gene: TRBV3-1
J gene: TRBJ2-7
clone size: few
D gene: NA
CDR3 protein: CASSPVGGAAQYF
CDR3 DNA: TGTGCCAGCAGCCCTGTTGGGGGGGCGGCTCAGTACTTC

V gene: TRBV6-4
J gene: TRBJ2-1
clone size: many
D gene: NA
CDR3 protein: CASSDSGAPDPYNEQFF
CDR3 DNA: TGTGCCAGCAGTGATTCGGGGGCCCCAGATCCCTACAATGAGCAGTTCTTC

V gene: TRBV9
J gene: TRBJ2-1
clone size: many
D gene: TRBD2
CDR3 protein: CASSVGLEGNEQSF
CDR3 DNA: TGTGCCAGCAGCGTGGGACTAGAGGGCAATGAGCAGTCCTTC

V gene: TRBV7-9
J gene: TRBJ1-1
clone size: NA
D gene: NA
CDR3 protein: CASSSSPGRSDTEAFF
CDR3 DNA: TGTGCCAGCAGCTCCAGCCCGGGAAGGTCGGACACTGAAGCTTTCTTT

V gene: TRBV7-9
J gene: TRBJ1-1
clone size: NA
D gene: NA
CDR3 protein: CASSFEGYTEAFF
CDR3 DNA: TGTGCCAGCAGCTTTGAAGGGTACACTGAAGCTTTCTTT

V gene: TRBV2
J gene: TRBJ2-1
clone size: many
D gene: NA
CDR3 protein: CAGRADSPEQFF
CDR3 DNA: TGTGCCGGCAGAGCCGACAGTCCTGAGCAGTTCTTC

V gene: TRBV6-5
J gene: TRBJ1-5
clone size: many
D gene: TRBD1
CDR3 protein: CASSRTGSGNQPQHF
CDR3 DNA: TGTGCCAGCAGCCGGACAGGGTCTGGCAATCAGCCCCAGCATTTT

V gene: TRBV20-1
J gene: TRBJ2-1
clone size: NA
D gene: TRBD2
CDR3 protein: CSAVQGGAGESYNEQFF
CDR3 DNA: TGCAGTGCGGTACAGGGAGGAGCGGGAGAATCCTACAATGAGCAGTTCTTC

V gene: TRBV24-1
J gene: TRBJ1-2
clone size: many
D gene: NA
CDR3 protein: CATSDQYPGYTF
CDR3 DNA: TGTGCCACCAGTGATCAGTATCCTGGCTACACCTTC

V gene: TRBV19
J gene: TRBJ1-6
clone size: many
D gene: NA
CDR3 protein: CASSIDRGGYNSPLHF
CDR3 DNA: TGTGCCAGTAGTATAGACAGGGGAGGCTATAATTCACCCCTCCACTTT

V gene: TRBV4-1
J gene: TRBJ2-1
clone size: NA
D gene: TRBD2
CDR3 protein: CASSQGGTSGAGYNEQFF
CDR3 DNA: TGCGCCAGCAGCCAAGGAGGGACTAGCGGGGCGGGCTACAATGAGCAGTTCTTC

V gene: TRBV27
J gene: TRBJ1-2
clone size: few
D gene: NA
CDR3 protein: CASSFLVSGRARVNYGYTF
CDR3 DNA: TGTGCCAGCAGTTTCCTTGTCTCGGGCAGGGCGCGAGTTAACTATGGCTACACCTTC

V gene: TRBV7-2
J gene: TRBJ2-3
clone size: many
D gene: TRBD2
CDR3 protein: CASSFGTSSPSTDTQYF
CDR3 DNA: TGTGCCAGCAGCTTTGGGACTAGCAGCCCTAGCACAGATACGCAGTATTTT

V gene: TRBV7-4
J gene: TRBJ2-7
clone size: NA
D gene: NA
CDR3 protein: CASSPRDPYEQYF
CDR3 DNA: TGTGCCAGCAGCCCACGGGACCCCTACGAACAGTACTTC

V gene: TRBV11-2
J gene: TRBJ1-3
clone size: many
D gene: NA
CDR3 protein: CATRQASGNTIYF
CDR3 DNA: TGTGCCACACGACAGGCCTCTGGAAACACCATATATTTT

V gene: TRBV9
J gene: TRBJ2-3
clone size: many
D gene: NA
CDR3 protein: CASSALPNDPKAVNF
CDR3 DNA: TGTGCCAGCAGCGCTTTACCCAACGACCCGAAAGCGGTAAATTTT

V gene: TRBV9
J gene: TRBJ2-4
clone size: NA
D gene: TRBD1
CDR3 protein: CASSVIGTGEGIQYF
CDR3 DNA: TGTGCCAGCAGCGTAATTGGGACAGGGGAAGGGATTCAGTACTTC

V gene: TRBV7-8
J gene: TRBJ1-2
clone size: NA
D gene: NA
CDR3 protein: CASSSDISGHSGYPF
CDR3 DNA: TGTGCCAGCAGCTCGGACATATCCGGACATTCTGGCTACCCCTTC

V gene: TRBV11-3
J gene: TRBJ1-3
clone size: NA
D gene: NA
CDR3 protein: CTSSLGQGNTIYF
CDR3 DNA: TGTACCAGCAGCTTAGGGCAGGGAAACACCATATATTTT

V gene: TRBV25-1
J gene: TRBJ1-5
clone size: once
D gene: TRBD1
CDR3 protein: CALPPGQKNQPQHF
CDR3 DNA: TGTGCTCTCCCCCCGGGACAGAAGAATCAGCCCCAGCATTTT

V gene: TRBV20-1
J gene: TRBJ2-3
clone size: many
D gene: TRBD1
CDR3 protein: CSARATGASTDTQYF
CDR3 DNA: TGCAGTGCTAGAGCAACAGGGGCTAGCACAGATACGCAGTATTTT

V gene: TRBV6-6
J gene: TRBJ1-4
clone size: NA
D gene: TRBD1
CDR3 protein: CASRRDRGCEKLFF
CDR3 DNA: TGTGCCAGCAGACGGGACAGGGGTTGTGAAAAACTGTTTTTT

V gene: TRBV6-1
J gene: TRBJ2-7
clone size: few
D gene: NA
CDR3 protein: CASSEQGPTYEQYF
CDR3 DNA: TGTGCCAGCAGTGAACAGGGGCCGACCTACGAGCAGTACTTC

V gene: TRBV6-2/TRBV6-3
J gene: TRBJ2-5
clone size: few
D gene: TRBD2
CDR3 protein: CASSYRTSGRAETQYF
CDR3 DNA: TGTGCCAGCAGTTATCGGACTAGCGGGAGGGCAGAGACCCAGTACTTC

V gene: TRBV12-3/TRBV12-4
J gene: TRBJ2-2
clone size: many
D gene: TRBD2
CDR3 protein: CASSPLLSGTNTGELFF
CDR3 DNA: TGTGCCAGCAGTCCTCTGCTAAGCGGGACGAACACCGGGGAGCTGTTTTTT

V gene: TRBV11-2
J gene: TRBJ2-5
clone size: NA
D gene: TRBD1
CDR3 protein: CASSPGQAETGVRETQYF
CDR3 DNA: TGTGCCAGCAGCCCTGGCCAAGCGGAAACAGGGGTTCGGGAGACCCAGTACTTC

V gene: TRBV4-2
J gene: TRBJ1-4
clone size: many
D gene: TRBD1
CDR3 protein: CASSQRDRREKLFF
CDR3 DNA: TGTGCCAGCAGCCAAAGGGACAGGAGAGAAAAACTGTTTTTT

V gene: TRBV13
J gene: TRBJ2-2
clone size: once
D gene: TRBD2
CDR3 protein: CASSEEGVGTSGTATGELFF
CDR3 DNA: TGTGCCAGCAGCGAAGAGGGGGTTGGGACTAGCGGGACCGCCACCGGGGAGCTGTTTTTT

V gene: TRBV7-8
J gene: TRBJ2-3
clone size: many
D gene: NA
CDR3 protein: CASSLGPSAIGTDTQYF
CDR3 DNA: TGTGCCAGCAGCTTGGGTCCCAGCGCTATTGGCACAGATACGCAGTATTTT

V gene: TRBV4-1
J gene: TRBJ1-3
clone size: NA
D gene: NA
CDR3 protein: CASSRPGQGPGNTIYF
CDR3 DNA: TGCGCCAGCAGCCGCCCCGGGCAGGGGCCTGGAAACACCATATATTTT

V gene: TRBV9
J gene: TRBJ2-7
clone size: NA
D gene: NA
CDR3 protein: CASSFYICSARALDQVLGEQYF
CDR3 DNA: NA